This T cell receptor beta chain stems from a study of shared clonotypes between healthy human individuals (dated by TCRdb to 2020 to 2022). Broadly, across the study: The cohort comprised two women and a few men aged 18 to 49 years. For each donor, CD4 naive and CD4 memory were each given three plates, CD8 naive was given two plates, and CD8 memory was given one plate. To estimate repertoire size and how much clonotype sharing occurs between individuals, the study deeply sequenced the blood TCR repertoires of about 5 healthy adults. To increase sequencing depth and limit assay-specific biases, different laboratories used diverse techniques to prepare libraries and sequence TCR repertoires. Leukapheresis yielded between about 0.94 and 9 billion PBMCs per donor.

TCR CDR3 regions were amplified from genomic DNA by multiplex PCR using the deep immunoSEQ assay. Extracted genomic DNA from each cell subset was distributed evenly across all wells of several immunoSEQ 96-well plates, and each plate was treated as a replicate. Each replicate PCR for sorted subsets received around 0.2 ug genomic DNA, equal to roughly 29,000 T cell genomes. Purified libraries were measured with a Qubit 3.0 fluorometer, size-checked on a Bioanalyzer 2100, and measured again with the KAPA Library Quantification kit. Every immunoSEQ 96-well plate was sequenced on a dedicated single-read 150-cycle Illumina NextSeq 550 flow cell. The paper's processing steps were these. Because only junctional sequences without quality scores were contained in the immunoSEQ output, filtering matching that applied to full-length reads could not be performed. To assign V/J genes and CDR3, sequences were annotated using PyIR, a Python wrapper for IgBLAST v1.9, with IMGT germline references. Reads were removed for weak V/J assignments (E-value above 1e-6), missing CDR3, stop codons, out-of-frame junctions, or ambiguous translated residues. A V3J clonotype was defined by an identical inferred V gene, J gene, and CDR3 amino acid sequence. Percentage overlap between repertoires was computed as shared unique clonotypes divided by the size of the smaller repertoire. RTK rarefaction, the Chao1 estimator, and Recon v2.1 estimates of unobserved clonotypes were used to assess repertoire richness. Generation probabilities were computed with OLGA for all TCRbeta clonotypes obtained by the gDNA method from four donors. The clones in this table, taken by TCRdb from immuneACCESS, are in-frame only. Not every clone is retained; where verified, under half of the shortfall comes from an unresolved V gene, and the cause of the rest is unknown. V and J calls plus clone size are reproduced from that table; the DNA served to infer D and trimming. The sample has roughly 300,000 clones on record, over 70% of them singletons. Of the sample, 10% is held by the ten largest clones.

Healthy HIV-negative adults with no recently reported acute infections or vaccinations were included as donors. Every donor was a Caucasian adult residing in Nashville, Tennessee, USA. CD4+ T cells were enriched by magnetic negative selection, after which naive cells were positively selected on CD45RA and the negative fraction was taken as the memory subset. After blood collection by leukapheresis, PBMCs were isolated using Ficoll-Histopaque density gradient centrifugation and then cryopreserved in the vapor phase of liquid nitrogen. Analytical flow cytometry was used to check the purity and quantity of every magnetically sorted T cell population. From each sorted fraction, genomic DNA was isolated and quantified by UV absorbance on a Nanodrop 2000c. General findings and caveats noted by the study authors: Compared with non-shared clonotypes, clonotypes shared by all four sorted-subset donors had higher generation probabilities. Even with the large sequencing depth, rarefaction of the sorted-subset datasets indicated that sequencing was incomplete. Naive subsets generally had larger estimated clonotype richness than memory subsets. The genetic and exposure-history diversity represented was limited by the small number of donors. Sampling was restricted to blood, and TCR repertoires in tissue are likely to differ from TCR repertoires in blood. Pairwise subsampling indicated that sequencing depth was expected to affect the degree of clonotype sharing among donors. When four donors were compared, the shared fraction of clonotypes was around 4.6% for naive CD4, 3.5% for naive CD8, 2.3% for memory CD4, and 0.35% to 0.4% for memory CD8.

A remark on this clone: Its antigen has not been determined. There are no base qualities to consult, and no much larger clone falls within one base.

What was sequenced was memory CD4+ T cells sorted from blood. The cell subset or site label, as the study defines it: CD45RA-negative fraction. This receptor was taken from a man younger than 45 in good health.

The sequenced DNA: TGTGCCAGCTGTGTGGGTAGCACAGATACGCAGTATTTT. Its protein is CASCVGSTDTQYF. The chain couples TRBV28 to TRBJ2-3; the D gene assignment is ambiguous. Cut back by 8 bases and 0 bases, the V and J ends lie 9 bases apart. For CDR1 and CDR2, the germline V gene lists MDHEN and SYDVKM. Counted from cysteine to phenylalanine, this CDR3 has 13 amino acids. Only CDR3 DNA is held: 39 bases, read in frame from base 1.